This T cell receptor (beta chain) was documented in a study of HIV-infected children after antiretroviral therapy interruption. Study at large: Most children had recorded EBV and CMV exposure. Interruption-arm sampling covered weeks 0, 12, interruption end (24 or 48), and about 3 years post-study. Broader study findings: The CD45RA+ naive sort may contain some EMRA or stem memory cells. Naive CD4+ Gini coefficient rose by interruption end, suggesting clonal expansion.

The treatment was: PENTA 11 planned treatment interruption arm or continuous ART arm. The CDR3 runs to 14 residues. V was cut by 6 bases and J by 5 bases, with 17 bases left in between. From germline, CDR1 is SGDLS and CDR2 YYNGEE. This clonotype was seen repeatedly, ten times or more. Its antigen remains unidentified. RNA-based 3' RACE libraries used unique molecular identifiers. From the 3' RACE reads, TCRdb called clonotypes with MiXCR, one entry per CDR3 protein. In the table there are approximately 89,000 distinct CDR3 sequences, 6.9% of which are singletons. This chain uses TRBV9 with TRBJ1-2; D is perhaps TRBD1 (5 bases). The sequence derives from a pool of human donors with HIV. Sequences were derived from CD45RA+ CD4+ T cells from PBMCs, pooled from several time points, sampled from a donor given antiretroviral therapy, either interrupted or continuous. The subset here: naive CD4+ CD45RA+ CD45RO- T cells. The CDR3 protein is CASTMGGVWYGYTF. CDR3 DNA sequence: TGTGCCAGCACGATGGGGGGGGTTTGGTATGGCTACACCTTC.